These 11 T cell receptor beta chains were sequenced from one sample in a study of blood T cell repertoires in COVID-19. Sequencing used immunoSEQ multiplex PCR; TCRdb keeps in-frame clones, though not all of them. The sample comprises 200,000 to 300,000 clones, 86% of which are singletons, and 1.5% to 2% rests with the top ten. Material for sequencing was peripheral blood. These receptor sequences come from a woman aged 55 to 70 who had recovered from COVID-19.

This clone was seen more than once but under ten times. The chain uses TRBV19 and TRBJ1-2, with D unclear. V was pared by 3 bases and J by 8 bases, with 16 bases between. This CDR3 has 14 amino acids. From germline, CDR1 is LNHDA and CDR2 SQIVND (reference sequence). Here the CDR3 reads CASSITVDETGYTF. CDR3 DNA: TGTGCCAGTAGTATTACAGTAGATGAGACGGGCTACACCTTC.

The chain carries TRBV5-4 and TRBJ2-2; 7 bases are shared with TRBD1. The ends lost 4 bases at V and 4 bases at J; junction bases unmatched: 4. The CDR3 is 14 amino acids. The V gene's germline CDR1 is SGHNT and CDR2 YYREEE (reference sequence). CDR3 coding DNA: TGTGCCAGCAGCGCCGGGACAGTCACCGGGGAGCTGTTTTTT. This codes for CASSAGTVTGELFF. Full variable domain (outside the CDR3, taken from reference TRBV5-4 and TRBJ2-2): ETGVTQSPTHLIKTRGQQVTLRCSSQSGHNTVSWYQQALGQGPQFIFQYYREEENGRGNFPPRFSGLQFPNYSSELNVNALELDDSALYLCASSAGTVTGELFFGEGSRLTVL.

V gene TRBV6-4 combines with J gene TRBJ1-2; D unresolved. V shed 7 bases and J shed 9 bases, with 21 bases lying between them. The CDR3 is 14 amino acids. Germline-derived CDR1 and CDR2 are MRHNA and SNTAGT. The CDR3 reads CASKERRTTQSYTF. The CDR3 nucleotides are TGTGCCAGCAAGGAGCGTAGAACGACTCAGAGCTACACCTTC.

The chain is built from TRBV5-4 and TRBJ2-5; D is unresolved. The CDR3 is 11 residues long. V was clipped by 5 bases and J by 5 bases, with 7 bases between them. Germline CDR1 and CDR2: SGHNT and YYREEE (reference sequence). The CDR3 region is CASSQAETQYF. The CDR3 bases are TGTGCCAGCAGTCAAGCGGAGACCCAGTACTTC.

This chain links TRBV3-1 (or the pseudogene TRBV3-2) with TRBJ2-3; possibly TRBD2 for D (7 bases). The CDR3 loop spans 15 amino acids. CDR1 is LGHDT and CDR2 is YNNKEL in the germline V gene (reference sequence). The V end was cut by 4 bases, the J end by 4 bases, with 15 bases between. Here the CDR3 reads CASSPAWGGPDTQYF. CDR3 nucleotides: TGTGCCAGCAGCCCTGCGTGGGGGGGGCCAGATACGCAGTATTTT.

The rearrangement uses TRBV24-1 and TRBJ1-4; tentatively, D is TRBD1 (5 bases). The CDR3 contains 14 residues. Trimming stripped 3 bases from V and 6 bases from J, with 10 bases between. CDR1 and CDR2 from the germline V gene are KGHDR and SFDVKD. DNA for the CDR3: TGTGCCACCAGTGATAGGGGTCCGGATGAAAAACTGTTTTTT. This translates into CATSDRGPDEKLFF.

The V and J genes are TRBV14 and TRBJ2-7; tentative D call: TRBD2 (6 bases). CDR3 length equals 13 residues. The V gene's germline CDR1 is SGHDN and CDR2 FVKESK. V was clipped by 4 bases and J by 3 bases, with 10 bases between them. In nucleotides, the CDR3 is TGTGCCAGCAGCCTGACTAGAAACTACGAGCAGTACTTC. It is translated as CASSLTRNYEQYF.

This chain joins TRBV28 and TRBJ1-3; D is unclear. Trimming shortened V by 3 bases and J by 2 bases, and 8 bases separated the two germline ends. The CDR3 runs to 14 residues. Germline CDR1 and CDR2: MDHEN and SYDVKM. The CDR3: CASSFMAPGNTIYF. The CDR3 DNA reads TGTGCCAGCAGTTTCATGGCACCTGGAAACACCATATATTTT.

V and J are TRBV6-5 and TRBJ1-4; D unclear. Germline-derived CDR1 and CDR2 are MNHEY and SVGAGI. CDR3 size: 14 residues. The germline V and J ends were trimmed by 2 bases and 6 bases, with 10 bases remaining between them. The CDR3 here is CASSYKGDHEKLFF. CDR3 nucleotides: TGTGCCAGCAGTTACAAGGGAGATCATGAAAAACTGTTTTTT.

The gene calls are TRBV5-4 and TRBJ2-6; the D gene is possibly TRBD1 (5 bases). Trimming stripped 5 bases from V and 1 base from J, with 10 bases between. The CDR3 contains 15 residues. Germline V gene sequence: CDR1 SGHNT, CDR2 YYREEE (reference sequence). The CDR3 sequence is CASRVGASGANVLTF. Written as DNA, the CDR3 is TGTGCCAGCAGGGTTGGGGCGTCTGGGGCCAACGTCCTGACTTTC.

The chain couples TRBV5-6 to TRBJ2-5; TRBD2 is a possible D gene (7 bases). The CDR3 contains 14 residues. The V and J ends lost 4 bases and 5 bases respectively, with 15 bases between them. Germline V gene sequence: CDR1 SGHDT, CDR2 YYEEEE. The CDR3 DNA is TGTGCCAGCAGCGCCACAGGGAGGGAGGAGACCCAGTACTTC. It encodes CASSATGREETQYF.